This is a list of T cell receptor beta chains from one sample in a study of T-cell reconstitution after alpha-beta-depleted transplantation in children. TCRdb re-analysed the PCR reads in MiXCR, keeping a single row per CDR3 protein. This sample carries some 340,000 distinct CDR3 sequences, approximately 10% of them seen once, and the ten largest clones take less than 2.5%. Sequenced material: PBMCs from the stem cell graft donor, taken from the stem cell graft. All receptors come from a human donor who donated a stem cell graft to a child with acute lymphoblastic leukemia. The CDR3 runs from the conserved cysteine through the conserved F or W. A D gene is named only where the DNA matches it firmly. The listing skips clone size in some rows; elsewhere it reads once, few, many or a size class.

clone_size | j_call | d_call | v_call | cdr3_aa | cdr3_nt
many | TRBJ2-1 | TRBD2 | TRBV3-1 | CASRLAGDNEQFF | TGTGCCAGTCGACTAGCGGGAGACAATGAGCAGTTCTTC
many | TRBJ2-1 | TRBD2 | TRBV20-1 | CSVGSGGDYNEQFF | TGCAGTGTGGGATCGGGAGGCGACTACAATGAGCAGTTCTTC
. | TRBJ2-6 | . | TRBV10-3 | CAISTLSGANVLTF | TGTGCCATCAGCACTCTTTCTGGGGCCAACGTCCTGACTTTC
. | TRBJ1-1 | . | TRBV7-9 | CASSPRGTPNTEAFF | TGTGCCAGCAGCCCTCGCGGGACACCGAACACTGAAGCTTTCTTT
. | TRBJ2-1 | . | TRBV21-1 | CASSKAGFEDEQFF | TGTGCCAGCAGCAAAGCGGGATTTGAGGATGAGCAGTTCTTC
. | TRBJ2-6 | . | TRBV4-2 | CASSQVQGAGANVLTF | TGTGCCAGCAGCCAAGTACAGGGAGCTGGGGCCAACGTCCTGACTTTC
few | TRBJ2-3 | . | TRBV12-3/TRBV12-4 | CASSFWVRASGTDTQYF | TGTGCCAGCAGTTTTTGGGTTCGGGCTAGCGGCACAGATACGCAGTATTTT
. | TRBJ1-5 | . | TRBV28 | CASSPSFRNQPQHF | TGTGCCAGCAGCCCCTCATTTCGCAATCAGCCCCAGCATTTT
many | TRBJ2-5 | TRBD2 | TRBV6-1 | CASSPSGRRETQYF | TGTGCCAGCAGCCCTAGCGGGAGAAGAGAGACCCAGTACTTC
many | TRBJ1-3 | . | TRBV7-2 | CASSLVPRNTIYF | TGTGCCAGCAGCTTAGTGCCCAGAAACACCATATATTTT
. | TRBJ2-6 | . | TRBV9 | CASSVVAWRRSGANVLTF | TGTGCCAGCAGCGTAGTAGCGTGGCGGCGCTCTGGGGCCAACGTCCTGACTTTC
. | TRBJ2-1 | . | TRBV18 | CASGGADEQFF | TGTGCCAGCGGGGGGGCAGATGAGCAGTTCTTC
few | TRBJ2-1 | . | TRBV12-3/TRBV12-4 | CASSFGGVDEQFF | TGTGCCAGCAGTTTTGGAGGGGTCGATGAGCAGTTCTTC
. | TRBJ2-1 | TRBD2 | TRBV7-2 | CASSLRGESRKNEQFF | TGTGCCAGCAGCTTACGGGGGGAAAGCCGAAAGAATGAGCAGTTCTTC
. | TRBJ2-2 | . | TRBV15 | CATTVTGELFF | TGTGCCACCACAGTCACCGGGGAGCTGTTTTTT
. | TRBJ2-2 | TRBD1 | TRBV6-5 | CASSYSDRDTGELFF | TGTGCCAGCAGTTACTCCGACAGGGACACCGGGGAGCTGTTTTTT
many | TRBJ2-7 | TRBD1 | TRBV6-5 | CASSWDRHYEQYF | TGTGCCAGCAGTTGGGACAGGCACTACGAGCAGTACTTC
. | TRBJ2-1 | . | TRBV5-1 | CASSIDPAGAYNEQFF | TGCGCCAGCAGCATAGACCCAGCGGGCGCCTACAATGAGCAGTTCTTC
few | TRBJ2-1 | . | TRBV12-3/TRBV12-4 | CASSRALLASSYNEQFF | TGTGCCAGCAGCCGTGCCCTTCTAGCGTCAAGCTACAATGAGCAGTTCTTC
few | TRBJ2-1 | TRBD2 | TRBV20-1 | CSARVAGGSYNEQFF | TGCAGTGCTAGAGTAGCGGGGGGATCCTACAATGAGCAGTTCTTC
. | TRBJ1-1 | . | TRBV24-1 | CATSDHLQRMNTEAFF | TGTGCCACCAGTGACCACCTACAGAGAATGAACACTGAAGCTTTCTTT
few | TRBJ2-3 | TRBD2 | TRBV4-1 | CASSQGLAGGAGTQYF | TGCGCCAGCAGCCAAGGTCTAGCGGGAGGAGCGGGTACGCAGTATTTT
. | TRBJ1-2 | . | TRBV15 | CATSRGTGAAQGYTF | TGTGCCACCAGCAGAGGTACAGGCGCGGCTCAGGGCTACACCTTC
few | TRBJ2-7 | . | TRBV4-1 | CASSQDTAYEQYF | TGCGCCAGCAGCCAAGACACTGCATACGAGCAGTACTTC
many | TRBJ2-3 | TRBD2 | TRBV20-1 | CSATKAGVARTDTQYF | TGCAGTGCTACGAAAGCGGGAGTGGCCCGCACAGATACGCAGTATTTT
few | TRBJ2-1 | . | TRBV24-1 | CATSDPDASYNEQFF | TGTGCCACCAGTGATCCGGACGCTTCCTACAATGAGCAGTTCTTC
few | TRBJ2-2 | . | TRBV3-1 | CATGRQPLANTGELFF | TGTGCCACCGGTAGGCAACCGCTGGCTAACACCGGGGAGCTGTTTTTT
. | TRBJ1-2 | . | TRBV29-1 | CSVEQEGYTF | TGCAGCGTTGAACAGGAGGGCTACACCTTC
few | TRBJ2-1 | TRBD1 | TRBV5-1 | CASSSTGDYNEQFF | TGCGCCAGCAGCTCGACAGGGGACTACAATGAGCAGTTCTTC
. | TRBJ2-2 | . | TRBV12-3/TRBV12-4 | CASSPDTGELFF | TGTGCCAGCAGCCCCGATACCGGGGAGCTGTTTTTT
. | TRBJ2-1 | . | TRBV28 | CASSPWDGRYNEQFF | TGTGCCAGCAGTCCTTGGGACGGGAGATACAATGAGCAGTTCTTC
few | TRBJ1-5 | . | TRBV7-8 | CASSPRGGPYSNQPQHF | TGTGCCAGCAGCCCGAGGGGGGGGCCGTATAGCAATCAGCCCCAGCATTTT
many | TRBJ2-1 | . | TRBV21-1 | CASSKVEGSSADNEQFF | TGTGCCAGCAGCAAAGTGGAGGGATCTTCCGCCGACAATGAGCAGTTCTTC
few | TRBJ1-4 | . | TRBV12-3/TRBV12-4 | CASSVRRRNEKLFF | TGTGCCAGCAGTGTCAGACGGAGAAATGAAAAACTGTTTTTT
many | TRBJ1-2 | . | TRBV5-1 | CASSSGSGLQRGYTF | TGCGCCAGCAGCTCGGGATCGGGGCTCCAACGGGGCTACACCTTC
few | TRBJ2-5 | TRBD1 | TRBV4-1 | CASSPSTGVETQYF | TGCGCCAGCAGCCCGTCGACAGGGGTCGAGACCCAGTACTTC
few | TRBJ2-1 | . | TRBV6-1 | CASFSGDPINEQFF | TGTGCCAGCTTTTCGGGGGATCCTATCAATGAGCAGTTCTTC
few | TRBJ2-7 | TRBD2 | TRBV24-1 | CATSVLAGIGHEQYF | TGTGCCACCAGTGTACTAGCGGGAATAGGCCACGAGCAGTACTTC
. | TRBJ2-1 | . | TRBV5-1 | CASREGLKVTSSYNEQFF | TGCGCCAGCAGGGAGGGACTTAAAGTTACCAGCTCCTACAATGAGCAGTTCTTC
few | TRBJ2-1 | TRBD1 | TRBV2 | CASSGTGNNEQFF | TGTGCCAGTTCCGGGACAGGGAACAATGAGCAGTTCTTC
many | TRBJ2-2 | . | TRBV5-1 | CASSLGQGYTGELFF | TGCGCCAGCAGCTTGGGCCAGGGTTATACCGGGGAGCTGTTTTTT
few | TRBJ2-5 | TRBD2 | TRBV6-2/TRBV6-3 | CASSYPGTSGSLIPETQYF | TGTGCCAGCAGTTATCCCGGGACTAGCGGGAGCCTCATTCCGGAGACCCAGTACTTC
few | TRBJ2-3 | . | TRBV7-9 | CASSPVRGSAQYF | TGTGCCAGCAGCCCAGTCCGTGGTAGTGCGCAGTATTTT